This T cell receptor (beta chain) was captured by sequencing in a study of OX40 agonist ivuxolimab in advanced cancers. Study-wide background: Dosing consisted of intravenous ivuxolimab at 0.01 to 10 mg/kg every 2 weeks. Aged 23 to 79 with a mean of 60 years, they were under 85% male.

TCRdb's copy holds only in-frame clones and misses some; the assay was immunoSEQ multiplex PCR. This sample carries tens of thousands of clones, 84% of them seen once, and the ten largest clones take over 4%. CDR1 is SGHRS, CDR2 YFSETQ, per germline. V was pared by 0 bases and J by 0 bases, with 6 bases between. The CDR3 extends over 14 amino acids. The TCR originated in an adult with an advanced solid tumor such as melanoma, head and neck, liver or kidney cancer. The material sequenced was CD4+ or CD8+ T cells sorted from blood, taken in a trial of the OX40 agonist ivuxolimab. The chain employs TRBV5-1 and TRBJ2-5; D is undetermined. CDR3 coding DNA: TGCGCCAGCAGCTTGGCGAGTAACCAAGAGACCCAGTACTTC. Translated: CASSLASNQETQYF.